This TCR beta chain derives from a study of regulatory T cells in long-lasting Graves disease. Stated time point: newly diagnosed GD, antithyroid drugs for less than 3 months. Extracted PBMC RNA gave rise to the TCR library. Researchers made TCR beta libraries by using iRepertoire HTBI primers and running Arm-PCR on CDR3 regions. TCRdb passed the multiplex PCR reads through MiXCR, listing each CDR3 protein once. In the table there are some 600,000 distinct CDR3 sequences, about 16% of which are singletons. This CDR3 comprises 18 residues. Trimming removed 5 bases from V and 3 bases from J, with 23 bases in between. The germline gives CDR1 SNHLY, CDR2 FYNNEI. This clonotype was counted at least ten times. These data are also associated with another study on T cells in Graves' hyperthyroidism and ophthalmopathy.

The specimen was peripheral blood mononuclear cells (PBMCs), collected at new diagnosis, from a patient treated with antithyroid drugs. The V and J genes are TRBV2 and TRBJ2-1; the D gene is possibly TRBD1 (6 bases). The TCR comes from a man aged 18-30 years with Graves disease. CDR3 bases: TGTGCCAGCAGTAGACGGCAAGACAGGCCCATGGACTACAATGAGCAGTTCTTC. Encoded protein: CASSRRQDRPMDYNEQFF.